This entry features one T cell receptor beta chain sequence. Its antigen is currently unknown. The sample comes from a study of CD8 T cells in Susac syndrome. It was with random hexamers that about 0.45 to 1 ug RNA was reverse transcribed. Amplification of TCR beta CDR3 by immunoSEQ multiplex PCR spanned 54 Vbeta and 13 Jbeta. One entry per CDR3 protein results from TCRdb running MiXCR on the immunoSEQ multiplex PCR reads. Counted here are some 300,000 distinct CDR3 sequences, about 91% occurring once; the ten biggest clones make up approximately 0.2%. This CDR3 spans 17 amino acids. The germline gives CDR1 SGHNT, CDR2 YYREEE (reference sequence). V was trimmed by 1 base and J by 2 bases, leaving 16 bases between them. General study points: TCR sequencing and HLA analysis covered a relatively small number of individuals.

The sequenced target, TCR beta, came from blood CD8+ and CD4+ T cells. Negative isolation was used for CD8+ and CD4+ T cells, and FACS enrichment was applied to TEMRA cells. The chain links TRBV5-4 to TRBJ2-1; D possibly corresponds to TRBD2 (6 bases). The clonotype comes from a human donor with multiple sclerosis. Specimen: CD8+ T cells from PBMCs. The CDR3 protein is CASSLPRAGPTYNEQFF. The CDR3 DNA follows: TGTGCCAGCAGCTTGCCTAGGGCGGGACCCACCTACAATGAGCAGTTCTTC.